A single sample gave rise to the 6 T cell receptor beta chains below, sequenced in a study of blood T cell repertoires in COVID-19. Sequencing was performed with immunoSEQ multiplex PCR; in TCRdb, only in-frame clones are kept and a portion is missing. Here the sample spans roughly 190,000 clones, approximately 87% being singletons. Input material: peripheral blood. The receptors shown here come from a woman aged 55 to 70 with COVID-19, enrolled during active disease.

For the CDR3, the DNA is TGCGCCAGCAGCCGGAGATCAGGAGATGAGACTAGCGGGCCCCTCGAGCAGTACTTC. This codes for CASSRRSGDETSGPLEQYF. The rearrangement links TRBV4-1 to TRBJ2-7; 10 bases align to TRBD2. The CDR3 contains 19 residues. Per germline, CDR1 MGHRA and CDR2 YSYEKL. The junction had 21 bases not matched to a gene; V was cut back by 4 bases and J by 6 bases.

This CDR3 reads CASSIPQVGRETQYF. CDR3 nucleotides: TGTGCCAGTAGTATACCCCAGGTAGGGAGAGAGACCCAGTACTTC. The chain uses TRBV19 and TRBJ2-5; TRBD2 is a possible D gene (5 bases). V was trimmed by 2 bases and J by 4 bases, leaving 14 bases between them. The CDR3 runs 15 residues. Germline CDR1 and CDR2: LNHDA and SQIVND (reference sequence).

The chain employs TRBV5-6 and TRBJ2-2; a weak D match, TRBD2 (6 bases). Deletions cut 2 bases from V and 7 bases from J, with 18 bases between. CDR1 and CDR2 from the germline V gene are SGHDT and YYEEEE. The CDR3 is made up of 16 amino acids. The CDR3: CASSFSTSYTSGELFF. The CDR3 coding sequence is TGTGCCAGCAGCTTTTCTACTAGCTATACCAGCGGGGAGCTGTTTTTT.

V usage is TRBV29-1 and J usage is TRBJ2-3; unclear D gene. The V end lost 4 bases, the J end lost 4 bases, and 15 bases lay between the germline ends. CDR3 length: 14 residues. The V gene's germline CDR1 is SQVTM and CDR2 ANQGSEA. The DNA of the CDR3 is TGCAGCGTTGGGAGCGTGATAGGCTCAGATACGCAGTATTTT. It yields the protein CSVGSVIGSDTQYF.

V and J are TRBV14 and TRBJ2-7; 8 bases are shared with TRBD2. Germline trimming cut 3 bases from V and 4 bases from J; bases unmatched to any gene: 14. Germline-derived CDR1 and CDR2 are SGHDN and FVKESK. The CDR3 totals 17 residues. For the CDR3, the DNA is TGTGCCAGCAGCCACAGCCATGGAGCGGGAGTTTTATACGAGCAGTACTTC. Its protein is CASSHSHGAGVLYEQYF.

The chain carries TRBV6-5 and TRBJ1-1; D gene ambiguous. With 6 bases removed from V and 0 bases from J, the gap between germline ends came to 11 bases. This CDR3 has 14 amino acids. Germline V lookup: CDR1 MNHEY, CDR2 SVGAGI. The DNA of the CDR3 is TGTGCCAGCAGCTACCTGCAGGTGAACACTGAAGCTTTCTTT. The encoded protein is CASSYLQVNTEAFF.